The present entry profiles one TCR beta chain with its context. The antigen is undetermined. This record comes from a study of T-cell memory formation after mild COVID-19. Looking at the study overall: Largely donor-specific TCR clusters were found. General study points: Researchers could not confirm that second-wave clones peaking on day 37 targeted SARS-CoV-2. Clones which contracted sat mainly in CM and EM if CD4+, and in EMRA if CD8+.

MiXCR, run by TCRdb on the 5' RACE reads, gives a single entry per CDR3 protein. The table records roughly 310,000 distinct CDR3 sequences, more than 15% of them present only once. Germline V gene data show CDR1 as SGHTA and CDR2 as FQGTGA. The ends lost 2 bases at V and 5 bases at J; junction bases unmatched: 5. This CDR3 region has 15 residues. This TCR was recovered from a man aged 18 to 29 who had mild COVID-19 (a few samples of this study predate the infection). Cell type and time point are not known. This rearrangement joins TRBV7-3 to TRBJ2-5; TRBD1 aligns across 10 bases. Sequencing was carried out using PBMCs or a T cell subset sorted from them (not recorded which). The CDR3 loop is CASSLGTGAGETQYF. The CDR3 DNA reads TGTGCCAGCAGCTTAGGGACAGGGGCCGGGGAGACCCAGTACTTC.